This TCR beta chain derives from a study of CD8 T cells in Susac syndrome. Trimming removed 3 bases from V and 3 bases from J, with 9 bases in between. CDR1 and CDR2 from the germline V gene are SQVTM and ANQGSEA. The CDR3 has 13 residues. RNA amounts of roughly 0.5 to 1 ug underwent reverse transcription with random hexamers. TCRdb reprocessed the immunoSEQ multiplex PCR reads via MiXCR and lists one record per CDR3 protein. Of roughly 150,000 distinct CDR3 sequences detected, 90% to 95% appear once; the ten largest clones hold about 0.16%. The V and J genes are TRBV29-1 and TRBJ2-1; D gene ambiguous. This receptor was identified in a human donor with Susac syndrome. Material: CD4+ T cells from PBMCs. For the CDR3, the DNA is TGCAGCGTTGATAAGGGCCGCTACAATGAGCAGTTCTTC. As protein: CSVDKGRYNEQFF.